Below are 14 T cell receptor beta chains sequenced from a single sample in a study of T cells in Graves' hyperthyroidism and ophthalmopathy. The investigators amplified TCR beta CDR3 regions from RNA transcripts. HTBI primers drove first-round RT-PCR of the TCR CDR3. Each CDR3 protein gets one entry after TCRdb re-called the multiplex PCR reads with MiXCR. The sample consists of about 580,000 distinct CDR3 sequences, 46% of them appearing once. Sequenced sample: peripheral blood or thyroid tissue (not recorded which). These receptors all stem from a woman under 30 with Graves' hyperthyroidism.

This clonotype was seen only a few times. This sequence joins TRBV7-6 and TRBJ2-5; no firm D call. The DNA end is more similar to TRBJ2-1, so the J call may be wrong. Germline CDR1 and CDR2: SGHVS and FNYEAQ. The CDR3 covers 13 residues. CDR3 in DNA: TGTGCCAGCAGCCACCCCGATTTGCATGAGCAGTTCTTC. Its protein product is CASSHPDLHEQFF.

The chain combines TRBV4-3 with TRBJ2-3; possible D gene TRBD2, 5 bases. CDR1 is LGHNA and CDR2 is YSLEER in the germline V gene. The CDR3 extends over 14 amino acids. The V end was cut by 0 bases, the J end by 6 bases, with 10 bases between. CDR3 loop: CASSQEMTIDTQYF. In nucleotides, the CDR3 is TGCGCCAGCAGCCAAGAGATGACTATTGATACGCAGTATTTT.

This chain joins TRBV7-9 and TRBJ1-5, with 9 bases fitting TRBD1. Germline CDR1 is SEHNR and CDR2 is FQNEAQ (reference sequence). With V trimmed by 1 base and J by 14 bases, 9 bases remained unmatched. The CDR3 sequence is 14 residues long. The CDR3 sequence: CASSLVRTGVDEHF. CDR3 DNA: TGTGCCAGCAGCTTAGTAAGGACAGGGGTTGACGAGCATTTT. Variable domain in full (rest from reference TRBV7-9 and TRBJ1-5): DTGVSQNPRHKITKRGQNVTFRCDPISEHNRLYWYRQTLGQGPEFLTYFQNEAQLEKSRLLSDRFSAERPKGSFSTLEIQRTEQGDSAMYLCASSLVRTGVDEHFGDGTRLSIL.

A remark on this clonotype: One junction end disagrees with the germline gene, perhaps due to a read error. The V gene is TRBV6-6, the J gene TRBJ2-6; 7 nucleotides match TRBD2. Germline values: CDR1 MNHNY, CDR2 SVGAGI (reference sequence). This CDR3 comprises 12 residues. CDR3 residues: CASSEWDYTEAF. CDR3 DNA sequence: TGTGCCAGCAGTGAATGGGACTACACTGAAGCTTTC.

This clonotype occurred many times. The chain couples TRBV5-1 to TRBJ1-6; a weak D match, TRBD1 (6 bases). CDR1 is SGHRS and CDR2 is YFSETQ in the germline V gene. The CDR3 spans 16 residues. The V gene lost 0 bases and the J gene lost 10 bases, with 17 bases spanning the gap. The CDR3 DNA sequence: TGCGCCAGCAGCTTGGTAAATCAGGGGCTGGGGTCACCCCTCCACTTT. Translated, it gives CASSLVNQGLGSPLHF.

This sequence joins TRBV7-7 and TRBJ2-3; D possibly corresponds to TRBD1 (5 bases). In germline, CDR1 is SSHAT, CDR2 FNYEAQ (reference sequence). The CDR3 has 15 residues. Trimming cost V 1 base and J 2 bases, with 10 bases left between them. CDR3 sequence reads: CASSLGTTDTDTQYF. Here the CDR3 DNA reads TGTGCCAGCAGCTTAGGGACGACAGACACAGATACGCAGTATTTT. The complete variable domain, with remaining parts taken from reference TRBV7-7 and TRBJ2-3, reads GAGVSQSPRYKVTKRGQDVTLRCDPISSHATLYWYQQALGQGPEFLTYFNYEAQPDKSGLPSDRFSAERPEGSISTLTIQRTEQRDSAMYRCASSLGTTDTDTQYFGPGTRLTVL.

This clonotype was detected only a few times. V gene TRBV7-9 combines with J gene TRBJ2-3; 7 bases are shared with TRBD2. V was clipped by 3 bases and J by 3 bases; unmatched bases: 3. Germline CDR1 reads SEHNR; CDR2 reads FQNEAQ (reference sequence). The CDR3 has 14 residues. CDR3 DNA sequence: TGTGCCAGCAGCTTCCCAGCGGGGACAGATACGCAGTATTTT. Amino acid sequence: CASSFPAGTDTQYF. Combining the CDR3 with reference TRBV7-9 and TRBJ2-3 gives the whole variable domain DTGVSQNPRHKITKRGQNVTFRCDPISEHNRLYWYRQTLGQGPEFLTYFQNEAQLEKSRLLSDRFSAERPKGSFSTLEIQRTEQGDSAMYLCASSFPAGTDTQYFGPGTRLTVL.

This clonotype was recorded many times. The V call is TRBV6-2 or TRBV6-3, the J call TRBJ2-7, with a weak D call TRBD1 (5 bases). Trimming took off 6 bases at V and 3 bases at J, with 15 bases between the two ends. Germline V gene data show CDR1 as MNHEY and CDR2 as SVGEGT. The CDR3 has 14 residues. The DNA for the CDR3 is TGTGCCAGCAGGGTGACGACAGAGTTCTACGAGCAGTACTTC. Its translation is CASRVTTEFYEQYF.

J is TRBJ1-5 and V is TRBV2; D might be TRBD1 (5 bases). CDR1 SNHLY and CDR2 FYNNEI come from the germline V gene. CDR3 length: 16 residues. Trimming cost V 2 bases and J 0 bases, with 11 bases left between them. CDR3 coding DNA: TGTGCCAGCAGTGAAAGGGGAGGCGGTAGCAATCAGCCCCAGCATTTT. It yields the protein CASSERGGGSNQPQHF.

In the case of this clonotype: One junction end does not reproduce the germline sequence, and a read error may be involved. The chain uses TRBV5-1 and TRBJ2-2, with TRBD2 matching 7 bases. Per the germline V gene, CDR1 is SGHRS and CDR2 is YFSETQ. The CDR3 length is 15 residues. The DNA for the CDR3 is TGCGCCAGCAGCAGCGCGGGAGTAGGCACCTGGGAGCTGTTTTTT. The encoded protein is CASSSAGVGTWELFF.

There are many counts of this clonotype. The rearrangement links TRBV5-1 to TRBJ1-4; perhaps TRBD1 as D (6 bases). CDR3 size: 14 residues. CDR1 SGHRS and CDR2 YFSETQ come from the germline V gene. Between the trimmed V and J ends, which lost 5 bases and 6 bases, there was a span of 14 bases. The CDR3 protein is CASRDTGLDEKLFF. The CDR3 nucleotides read TGCGCCAGCAGAGATACAGGGTTGGATGAAAAACTGTTTTTT.

The chain recombines TRBV12-5 with TRBJ1-2; the D is unclear. Germline CDR1 reads LGHNT; CDR2 reads FRNRAP. This CDR3 is built from 13 residues. Trimming pared 1 base from V and 5 bases from J, leaving 8 bases between. Here the CDR3 reads CASGLGLSYGYTF. In DNA, the CDR3 is TGTGCTAGTGGTTTGGGGCTATCGTATGGCTACACCTTC.

The gene calls are TRBV5-1 and TRBJ1-1, with D uncertain. Per the germline V gene, CDR1 is SGHRS and CDR2 is YFSETQ. The CDR3 length is 14 residues. Trimming cost V 3 bases and J 2 bases, with 11 bases left between them. Here the CDR3 reads CASSSLAENTEAFF. As DNA, the CDR3 is TGCGCCAGCAGCTCATTAGCGGAAAACACTGAAGCTTTCTTT.

In this sample, this clonotype turned up many times. V and J are TRBV24-1 and TRBJ1-5; D is unresolved. Deletions cut 1 base from V and 8 bases from J, with 5 bases between. The CDR3 loop spans 12 amino acids. Germline CDR1 KGHDR, CDR2 SFDVKD. CDR3 coding DNA: TGTGCCACCAGTGATTTCGGCAAGCCCCAGCATTTT. Its protein product is CATSDFGKPQHF.